This T cell receptor (beta chain) was observed in a study of blood T cell repertoires in COVID-19. The overall study: Acute-phase and convalescent COVID-19 samples originated in the United States, Italy and Spain.

Germline values: CDR1 SGHAT, CDR2 FQNNGV. V shed 3 bases and J shed 5 bases, with 3 bases lying between them. The CDR3 has 11 amino acids. Authors' data handling: Cell counts per sample came from amplifying reference gene primers. The assay was immunoSEQ multiplex PCR, and TCRdb's table has in-frame clones only and misses some. Clone size and V and J calls were adopted from that table, with D and trimming inferred from the DNA. The data hold about 270,000 clones, with approximately 86% observed a single time. Sequenced: peripheral blood. This clonotype originated in a man aged 35-49 years with active or convalescent COVID-19. The rearrangement links TRBV11-2 to TRBJ2-3, with D unclear. In nucleotides, the CDR3 is TGTGCCAGCAGCTTTAGAGATACGCAGTATTTT. Protein: CASSFRDTQYF.